Below, 22 T cell receptor beta chains from the same sample are listed, as sequenced in a study of T cell responses to AZD1222 COVID-19 vaccine. Some clones are missing from TCRdb's copy, which holds only in-frame ones; the method was immunoSEQ multiplex PCR. The top ten hold around 3% of the sample, which has 90,000 to 150,000 clones, approximately 90% seen once. The specimen was peripheral blood, collected 28 days after the second AZD1222 dose. The receptors were sampled from an adult who received the AZD1222 COVID-19 vaccine.

V usage is TRBV29-1 and J usage is TRBJ1-1; D unresolved. The CDR3 covers 13 residues. V shed 3 bases and J shed 1 base, with 9 bases lying between them. Germline CDR1 is SQVTM and CDR2 is ANQGSEA. The CDR3 spells CSVDRATNTEAFF. The CDR3 DNA reads TGCAGCGTTGATCGGGCGACGAACACTGAAGCTTTCTTT.

This clone is a singleton in its sample. The chain recombines TRBV18 with TRBJ2-5; TRBD2 might be the D (5 bases). The CDR3 totals 16 residues. V lost 2 bases and J lost 3, with 16 bases in between. Looked up from germline, CDR1 is KGHSH and CDR2 is LQKENI. CDR3 bases: TGTGCCAGCTCACCAGAGGGTTTAGGTGTGGAAGAGACCCAGTACTTC. Translation: CASSPEGLGVEETQYF.

V gene TRBV5-1 combines with J gene TRBJ2-1; the match to TRBD2 covers 10 bases. In germline, CDR1 is SGHRS, CDR2 YFSETQ. The CDR3 has 15 residues. V lost 4 bases and J lost 0; bases outside the gene matches: 1. The CDR3 DNA is TGCGCCAGCAGCATAGCGGGGGGCTCCTACAATGAGCAGTTCTTC. Translating gives CASSIAGGSYNEQFF.

CDR3 protein: CASSVDTTGETQYF. Here the CDR3 DNA reads TGTGCCAGCAGCGTAGATACTACCGGAGAGACCCAGTACTTC. V is TRBV9 and J is TRBJ2-5, with D uncertain. CDR3 size: 14 residues. The ends were cut back, 0 bases at V and 4 bases at J, with 10 bases in the middle. The germline V gene has CDR1 SGDLS and CDR2 YYNGEE.

This CDR3 reads CASSLWGQAFGYTF. CDR3 coding DNA: TGTGCCAGCAGCTTATGGGGACAGGCCTTCGGCTACACCTTC. V and J are TRBV11-2 and TRBJ1-2; 8 nucleotides match TRBD1. From germline, CDR1 is SGHAT and CDR2 FQNNGV. The CDR3 totals 14 residues. J lost 8 bases, V lost 2 bases, and 7 bases had no gene match.

This chain's CDR3 is CASSLEDSRGMNTEAFF. The CDR3 region has the DNA TGTGCCAGCAGCTTGGAGGACAGCCGTGGGATGAACACTGAAGCTTTCTTT. The chain joins TRBV5-6 to TRBJ1-1, with D maybe TRBD1 (6 bases). V was shortened by 0 bases and J by 0 bases, with 15 bases between the two germline ends. Per germline, CDR1 SGHDT and CDR2 YYEEEE. This CDR3 spans 17 amino acids.

The J gene is TRBJ2-1, the V gene TRBV11-3; D is uncertain. Germline V gives CDR1 SGHNT, CDR2 YENEEA. The CDR3 has 13 amino acids. The V end was cut by 4 bases, the J end by 0 bases, with 4 bases between. The chain's CDR3 is CASSSGSYNEQFF. The DNA for the CDR3 is TGTGCCAGCAGCTCCGGCTCCTACAATGAGCAGTTCTTC.

This sequence joins TRBV3-1 (or the pseudogene TRBV3-2) and TRBJ1-6, with TRBD1 matching over 7 bases. CDR1 and CDR2 from the germline V gene are LGHDT and YNNKEL (reference sequence). The V gene end was trimmed by 0 bases and the J gene end by 9 bases; junction bases not matched to a gene: 2. The CDR3 covers 14 residues. The CDR3 DNA follows: TGTGCCAGCAGCCAAGACAGGGGGTTTTCACCCCTCCACTTT. Translating it yields CASSQDRGFSPLHF.

DNA of the CDR3: TGTGCCAGCAGCTTTGTTCGGACCGGCTTCTACAATGAGCAGTTCTTC. Its translation: CASSFVRTGFYNEQFF. The V gene is TRBV5-6, the J gene TRBJ2-1; D unresolved. This CDR3 spans 16 amino acids. CDR1 and CDR2 from the germline V gene are SGHDT and YYEEEE. Trimming stripped 2 bases from V and 3 bases from J, with 15 bases between.

The chain combines TRBV19 with TRBJ1-2, with 10 bases identical to TRBD1. Germline V gene sequence: CDR1 LNHDA, CDR2 SQIVND (reference sequence). V trimming: 5 bases; J trimming: 5 bases; junction bases outside the gene matches: 14. The CDR3 contains 17 residues. The CDR3 region is CASSSVDRGTRQYGYTF. The CDR3 DNA is TGTGCCAGTAGTTCCGTGGACAGGGGGACCCGGCAGTATGGCTACACCTTC.

This CDR3 reads CASSPRHLISNTEAFF. CDR3 sequence (DNA): TGTGCCAGCAGCCCCCGACATTTGATATCTAACACTGAAGCTTTCTTT. This chain connects TRBV11-2 to TRBJ1-1; D unclear. CDR1 is SGHAT and CDR2 is FQNNGV in the germline V gene. V shed 5 bases and J shed 2 bases, with 18 bases lying between them. CDR3 size: 16 residues.

V usage is TRBV3-1 (or the pseudogene TRBV3-2) and J usage is TRBJ1-4; D perhaps matches TRBD1 (6 bases). The germline V gene has CDR1 LGHDT and CDR2 YNNKEL (reference sequence). The CDR3 contains 16 residues. V was clipped by 1 base and J by 5 bases, with 14 bases between them. In nucleotides, the CDR3 is TGTGCCAGCAGCCAAGCCACAGGGCACGGGAATGAAAAACTGTTTTTT. Translation gives CASSQATGHGNEKLFF.

The chain couples TRBV2 to TRBJ2-7, with D uncertain. V dropped 4 bases and J dropped 12 bases, with 22 bases sitting between them. There are 14 residues in the CDR3. Germline CDR1 reads SNHLY; CDR2 reads FYNNEI. CDR3 region: CASSVDGVGQKGYF. The DNA for the CDR3 is TGTGCCAGCAGTGTTGACGGCGTGGGTCAGAAAGGGTACTTC.

V is TRBV4-1 and J is TRBJ2-2; 8 bases match TRBD1. Germline CDR1 MGHRA, CDR2 YSYEKL. V lost 3 bases, J lost 8 bases, and 11 bases stayed unmatched. The CDR3 consists of 16 residues. The CDR3 is CASSQPGQVTSGELFF. The DNA of the CDR3 is TGCGCCAGCAGCCAGCCGGGACAGGTTACGTCGGGGGAGCTGTTTTTT.

A single count supports this clone. The V and J genes are TRBV2 and TRBJ1-2; TRBD1 matches at 7 bases. The germline gives CDR1 SNHLY, CDR2 FYNNEI. The V segment lost 6 bases and the J segment 8 bases; nucleotides outside the gene matches: 6. The CDR3 is 12 amino acids. The CDR3 here is CASRSGGWGYTF. CDR3 nucleotide sequence: TGTGCCAGCAGATCAGGGGGATGGGGCTACACCTTC.

The rearrangement uses TRBV19 and TRBJ1-4, with D possibly TRBD1 on 6 matching bases. The CDR3 runs to 16 residues. The germline V gene encodes CDR1 LNHDA and CDR2 SQIVND (reference sequence). Deletions cut 2 bases from V and 7 bases from J, with 17 bases between. CDR3 sequence reads: CASSILGAGTLEKLFF. CDR3 in DNA: TGTGCCAGTAGTATATTGGGAGCCGGGACACTTGAAAAACTGTTTTTT.

The chain combines TRBV6-2 or TRBV6-3 with TRBJ2-1; TRBD2 is a possible D gene (6 bases). In germline, CDR1 is MNHEY, CDR2 SVGEGT. This CDR3 region has 15 residues. V was trimmed by 3 bases and J by 6 bases, leaving 15 bases between them. The CDR3 DNA follows: TGTGCCAGCAGTTATAGGAGCTCCGGGGGCAATGAGCAGTTCTTC. This sequence encodes CASSYRSSGGNEQFF.

The V call is TRBV6-1, the J call TRBJ2-7; TRBD2 is a possible D gene (5 bases). The CDR3 has 15 residues. In germline, CDR1 is MNHNS, CDR2 SASEGT. Trimming left V 3 bases short and J 4 bases short, with 16 bases between. CDR3 protein: CASSDRRRGFYEQYF. The CDR3 coding sequence is TGTGCCAGCAGTGATCGGAGACGGGGATTTTACGAGCAGTACTTC.

The genes are TRBV6-6 and TRBJ1-4; D not resolved. This CDR3 contains 15 residues. V shed 0 bases and J shed 3 bases, with 8 bases lying between them. Germline V gene lookup returns CDR1 MNHNY and CDR2 SVGAGI (reference sequence). The CDR3 loop reads CASSYSGVANEKLFF. As DNA, the CDR3 is TGTGCCAGCAGTTACTCCGGGGTGGCTAATGAAAAACTGTTTTTT.

The gene calls are TRBV5-1 and TRBJ1-1; a possible D gene is TRBD1 (5 bases). Germline V gives CDR1 SGHRS, CDR2 YFSETQ. The CDR3 loop spans 13 amino acids. Trimming cost V 3 bases and J 10 bases, with 16 bases left between them. The CDR3 loop is CASSSTQGLGAFF. The DNA for the CDR3 is TGCGCCAGCAGCTCAACCCAGGGTTTGGGAGCTTTCTTT.

The chain combines TRBV5-3 with TRBJ1-5; D is unresolved. TRBV5-3 is annotated as an ORF whose role is uncertain. The CDR3 runs 14 residues. V was clipped by 5 bases and J by 9 bases, with 18 bases between them. The CDR3 here is CARSPTDGRGPQHF. CDR3 DNA: TGTGCCAGAAGTCCGACTGACGGTCGAGGGCCCCAGCATTTT.

The chain carries TRBV27 and TRBJ1-3, with D unresolved. CDR1 is MNHEY, CDR2 SMNVEV, per germline (reference sequence). V dropped 5 bases and J dropped 4 bases, with 15 bases sitting between them. CDR3 length equals 15 residues. The CDR3 DNA is TGTGCCAGCAGTAAGGCCGCGAGGTTCGGAAACACCATATATTTT. Encoded protein: CASSKAARFGNTIYF.